These T cell receptor beta chains were read from a single sample in a study of CD8 T cells in Susac syndrome. TCRdb itself ran the immunoSEQ multiplex PCR reads through MiXCR, one entry per CDR3 protein. The table has around 180,000 distinct CDR3 sequences, 94% seen once. The sequencing input was CD4+ T cells from PBMCs. These receptors were collected from a human donor with Susac syndrome. Both conserved end residues are part of each CDR3. A D gene is named only where the DNA matches it firmly.

j_call d_call v_call cdr3_length cdr3_aa cdr3_nt
TRBJ2-3 TRBD2 TRBV9 19 CASSVELGTSQTSTDTQYF TGTGCCAGCAGCGTAGAGTTGGGGACTAGCCAAACTAGCACAGATACGCAGTATTTT
TRBJ1-2 NA TRBV14 15 CASSHAGLYVYGYTF TGTGCCAGCAGTCACGCCGGACTCTACGTCTATGGCTACACCTTC
TRBJ2-2 TRBD2 TRBV20-1 16 CSALGTSGGAFGELFF TGCAGTGCTCTCGGGACTAGCGGGGGGGCATTCGGGGAGCTGTTTTTT
TRBJ1-2 NA TRBV12-5 14 CASGLYPVADGYTF TGTGCTAGTGGTTTATATCCGGTCGCTGATGGCTACACCTTC
TRBJ2-4 NA TRBV6-2/TRBV6-3 16 CASSYSLANLQNIQYF TGTGCCAGCAGTTACTCCTTGGCTAACCTTCAAAACATTCAGTACTTC
TRBJ2-5 TRBD2 TRBV9 14 CARLLRTRQETQYF TGTGCCAGATTACTAAGGACTAGGCAAGAGACCCAGTACTTC
TRBJ1-3 NA TRBV11-2 15 CASSLVLSSGNTIYF TGTGCCAGCAGCTTAGTATTGAGCTCTGGAAACACCATATATTTT
TRBJ2-7 NA TRBV30 12 CAWSVTPYEQYF TGTGCCTGGAGTGTAACCCCCTACGAGCAGTACTTC
TRBJ2-3 NA TRBV9 16 CASSTREAVSTDTQYF TGTGCCAGCAGCACGAGGGAGGCCGTTAGCACAGATACGCAGTATTTT
TRBJ2-3 TRBD2 TRBV30 17 CAWSVGTSGGRTDTQYF TGTGCCTGGAGTGTGGGAACTAGCGGGGGCCGCACAGATACGCAGTATTTT
TRBJ2-4 TRBD1 TRBV5-1 15 CASSPTGDGKNIQYF TGCGCCAGCAGCCCGACAGGGGACGGCAAAAACATTCAGTACTTC
TRBJ1-3 TRBD1 TRBV18 17 CASSAEGQAISGNTIYF TGTGCCAGCTCGGCCGAGGGACAGGCCATCTCTGGAAACACCATATATTTT
TRBJ1-1 NA TRBV19 12 CASSKGDTEAFF TGTGCCAGTAGTAAAGGGGACACTGAAGCTTTCTTT
TRBJ2-7 NA TRBV29-1 11 CSVEAGYEQYF TGCAGCGTTGAAGCAGGTTACGAGCAGTACTTC
TRBJ1-5 TRBD1 TRBV6-1 15 CASTRGTGDDQPQHF TGTGCCAGCACCCGGGGGACAGGGGACGATCAGCCCCAGCATTTT
TRBJ2-1 TRBD2 TRBV4-2 18 CASSQPSGGARFYNEQFF TGTGCCAGCAGCCAACCTAGCGGGGGGGCCAGGTTCTACAATGAGCAGTTCTTC
TRBJ2-5 TRBD2 TRBV7-2 15 CASSLGASGGQTQYF TGTGCCAGCAGCCTAGGGGCCAGCGGGGGCCAGACCCAGTACTTC
TRBJ1-1 TRBD1 TRBV14 16 CASSQYRGRLNTEAFF TGTGCCAGCAGCCAGTACAGGGGAAGGCTGAACACTGAAGCTTTCTTT
TRBJ2-3 TRBD2 TRBV7-3 15 CASSPTGGGADTQYF TGTGCCAGCAGCCCAACCGGCGGGGGAGCAGATACGCAGTATTTT
TRBJ1-2 NA TRBV2 12 CASSRERSGYTF TGTGCCAGCAGTAGGGAAAGAAGCGGCTACACCTTC
TRBJ2-3 NA TRBV5-6 14 CASSLLLGIDTQYF TGTGCCAGCAGCTTGCTTTTGGGGATAGATACGCAGTATTTT
TRBJ2-5 TRBD2 TRBV3-1 18 CASSQVRTSGADQETQYF TGTGCCAGCAGCCAAGTGAGAACTAGCGGGGCTGACCAAGAGACCCAGTACTTC
TRBJ1-2 NA TRBV15 14 CATSRDREGLGYTF TGTGCCACCAGCAGAGATCGGGAGGGGTTAGGCTACACCTTC
TRBJ2-2 NA TRBV4-3 11 CASSGTGELFF TGCGCCAGCAGCGGAACCGGGGAGCTGTTTTTT
TRBJ2-5 NA TRBV2 13 CASSGQDKETQYF TGTGCCAGCAGTGGACAAGACAAAGAGACCCAGTACTTC
TRBJ2-5 NA TRBV5-4 13 CASSATGRETQYF TGTGCCAGCAGCGCGACAGGGAGGGAGACCCAGTACTTC
TRBJ2-7 NA TRBV5-1 14 CASSSGPGSYEQYF TGCGCCAGCAGCTCTGGACCCGGAAGCTACGAGCAGTACTTC
TRBJ1-2 TRBD1 TRBV29-1 16 CSVVPSPGQGRYGYTF TGCAGCGTTGTTCCCTCTCCGGGACAGGGGCGGTATGGCTACACCTTC
TRBJ2-7 NA TRBV12-3/TRBV12-4 14 CASSHDRFTYEQYF TGTGCCAGCAGTCATGACAGGTTTACCTACGAGCAGTACTTC